Here is one T cell receptor (beta chain) with its context. The sample comes from a study of blood T cell repertoires in COVID-19. Study overall: Specimens from acute and convalescent COVID-19 originated in the United States, Italy and Spain.

Trimming took off 6 bases at V and 5 bases at J, with 10 bases between the two ends. The length of the CDR3 is 11 residues. Germline CDR1 and CDR2: DFQATT and SNEGSKA (reference sequence). As processed by the authors: Reference gene primer amplification yielded estimated nucleated cell counts. The protocol was immunoSEQ multiplex PCR, while the TCRdb copy is restricted to in-frame clones and leaves out a portion. Clone size and the V and J calls come from that table; the DNA yielded D and trimming. The sample consists of approximately 220,000 clones, 88% of them appearing once. This receptor was identified in a man in his forties with acute or convalescent COVID-19. Sample: peripheral blood. V and J are TRBV20-1 and TRBJ2-5; possible D gene TRBD1, 6 bases. The CDR3 region has the DNA TGCAGTGCGGGGGCTGAGGAGACCCAGTACTTC. This gives the protein CSAGAEETQYF.